One and the same sample provided the 5 T cell receptor beta chains below, sequenced in a study of early T cells in non-severe SARS-CoV-2 infection. TCRdb ran MiXCR on the 5' RACE reads and lists one entry per CDR3 protein. The sample contains some 50,000 distinct CDR3 sequences, roughly a tenth of which appear only once. The sample taken for sequencing was whole blood. The source is an adult who was a healthcare worker with PCR-confirmed SARS-CoV-2 infection or an uninfected control (not recorded which).

The chain uses TRBV7-8 and TRBJ2-2, with 9 positions matching TRBD2. The CDR3 consists of 17 residues. The V and J ends lost 0 bases and 8 bases, in that order; junction bases with no gene match: 10. Germline V gives CDR1 SGHVS, CDR2 FQNEAQ. The DNA of the CDR3 is TGTGCCAGCAGCTTAGCCCTAGCGGGACACGGACCTGGGGAGCTGTTTTTT. Protein sequence: CASSLALAGHGPGELFF.

This clonotype occurred many times. The genes are TRBV7-3 and TRBJ1-2; D gene ambiguous. V was trimmed by 1 base and J by 6 bases, leaving 6 bases between them. The CDR3 is 12 residues long. Germline V CDR1 and CDR2: SGHTA, FQGTGA. The CDR3 here is CASSLMGNGYTF. The CDR3, as DNA: TGTGCCAGCAGCTTAATGGGAAATGGCTACACCTTC.

This clonotype was detected many times. The J gene is TRBJ1-5, the V gene TRBV20-1, with D tentatively TRBD1 (5 bases). Trimming took off 6 bases at V and 5 bases at J, with 20 bases between the two ends. The germline gives CDR1 DFQATT, CDR2 SNEGSKA (reference sequence). This CDR3 has 15 amino acids. The CDR3 region is CSAPTPGAGDQPQHF. CDR3 nucleotide sequence: TGCAGTGCCCCCACACCCGGCGCGGGGGATCAGCCCCAGCATTTT.

The sample holds a few counts of this clonotype. V usage is TRBV12-3 or TRBV12-4 and J usage is TRBJ2-1; D is unclear. V was pared by 5 bases and J by 4 bases, with 12 bases between. This CDR3 spans 14 amino acids. Here the CDR3 reads CASSLRNLYNEQFF. As DNA, the CDR3 is TGTGCCAGCAGTCTCCGTAACCTATACAATGAGCAGTTCTTC.

This clonotype has at least ten counts. This chain uses TRBV20-1 with TRBJ1-2, with unresolved D. V was trimmed by 5 bases and J by 0 bases, leaving 10 bases between them. Germline V gene data show CDR1 as DFQATT and CDR2 as SNEGSKA (reference sequence). This CDR3 has 13 amino acids. The DNA of the CDR3 is TGCAGTGCTGCCCGGGAAGCTAACTATGGCTACACCTTC. Residues: CSAAREANYGYTF.